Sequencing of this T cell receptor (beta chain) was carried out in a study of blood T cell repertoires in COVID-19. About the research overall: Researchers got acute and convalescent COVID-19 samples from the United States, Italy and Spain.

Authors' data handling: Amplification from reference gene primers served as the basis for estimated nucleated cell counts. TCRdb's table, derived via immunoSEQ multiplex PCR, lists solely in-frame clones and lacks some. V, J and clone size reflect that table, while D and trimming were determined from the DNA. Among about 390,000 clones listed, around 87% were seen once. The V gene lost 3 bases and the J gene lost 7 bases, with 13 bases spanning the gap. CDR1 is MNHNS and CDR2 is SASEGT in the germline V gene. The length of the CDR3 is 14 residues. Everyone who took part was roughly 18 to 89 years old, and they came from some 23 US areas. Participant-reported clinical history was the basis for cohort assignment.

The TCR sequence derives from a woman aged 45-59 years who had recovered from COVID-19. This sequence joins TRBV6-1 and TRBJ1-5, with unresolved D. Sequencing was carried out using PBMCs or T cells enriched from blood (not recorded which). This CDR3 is CASSESGWNQPQHF. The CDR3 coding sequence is TGTGCCAGCAGTGAGTCAGGCTGGAACCAGCCCCAGCATTTT.